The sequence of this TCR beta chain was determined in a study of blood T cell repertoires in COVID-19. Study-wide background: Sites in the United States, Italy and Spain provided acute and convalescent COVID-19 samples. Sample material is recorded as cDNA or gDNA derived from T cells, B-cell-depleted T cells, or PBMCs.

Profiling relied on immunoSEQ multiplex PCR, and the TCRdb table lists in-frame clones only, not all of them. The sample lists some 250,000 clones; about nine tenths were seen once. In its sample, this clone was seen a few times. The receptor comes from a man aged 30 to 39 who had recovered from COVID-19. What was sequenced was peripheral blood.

The CDR3 DNA reads TGTGCCAGCAGTTGGGAGGGAAGCTATGGCTACACCTTC. This encodes CASSWEGSYGYTF. The V call is TRBV6-5, the J call TRBJ1-2; D unresolved. The CDR3 loop spans 13 amino acids. The V end was cut by 4 bases, the J end by 4 bases, with 10 bases between. Germline CDR1 MNHEY, CDR2 SVGAGI.